This note documents a single T cell receptor (beta chain) sequence. Its antigen remains unidentified. This sample is drawn from a study of beta chain features in type 1 diabetes. Background on the study: Sorted cells examined across all samples numbered around 110,000,000. Overall study results and limits: Naive, central memory and Treg TCRB repertoires appeared more alike in patients than in healthy donors.

The CDR3 runs to 15 residues. The germline V gene encodes CDR1 MDHEN and CDR2 SYDVKM. The germline V and J ends were trimmed by 7 bases and 7 bases, with 17 bases remaining between them. What was sequenced were expressed TCRB transcripts, since all of the isolated RNA had been reverse transcribed. Approximately 3.5 million reads per sample were averaged for naive, central memory and regulatory samples. Using immunoSEQ multiplex PCR, the repertoire was profiled, and TCRdb retains in-frame clones only, with some absent. The data hold 130,000 or so clones, with roughly a tenth observed a single time. This chain links TRBV28 with TRBJ1-6; no reliable D call. The sequenced sample consisted of central memory CD4+ T cells from blood. The receptor's source is a man younger than 35 in good health. The CDR3 nucleotides are TGTGCCAGCAAATATCCCGACTTCTCGAATTCACCCCTCCACTTT. It codes for CASKYPDFSNSPLHF.